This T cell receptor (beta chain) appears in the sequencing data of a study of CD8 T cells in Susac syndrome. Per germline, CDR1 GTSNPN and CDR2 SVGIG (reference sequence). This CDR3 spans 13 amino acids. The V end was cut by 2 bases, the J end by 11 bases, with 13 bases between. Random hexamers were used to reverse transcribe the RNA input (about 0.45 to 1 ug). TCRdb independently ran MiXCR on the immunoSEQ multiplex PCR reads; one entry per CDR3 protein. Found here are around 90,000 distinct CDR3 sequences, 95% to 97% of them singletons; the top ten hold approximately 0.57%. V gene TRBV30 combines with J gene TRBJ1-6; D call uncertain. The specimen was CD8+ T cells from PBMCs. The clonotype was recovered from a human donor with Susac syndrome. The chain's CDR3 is CAWSPRLEPPLHF. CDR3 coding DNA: TGTGCCTGGAGTCCCCGTTTAGAACCACCCCTCCACTTT.